The rows below give T cell receptor beta chains drawn from one sample of a study of CD8 T cells in ankylosing spondylitis. TCRdb reprocessed the 5' RACE reads with MiXCR, giving one entry per CDR3 protein. Altogether some 130,000 distinct CDR3 sequences are present, roughly 6.6% being singletons, with the ten largest covering around 12%. Sequenced material: blood, either unsorted or a sorted T cell fraction (not recorded which). These TCRs come from a female donor with ankylosing spondylitis or in good health (not recorded which). The CDR3 runs from the conserved cysteine through the conserved F or W. A clone size is listed for some rows: how often the clone was seen (once, few, many), or a class if it is expanded.

V	J	size	CDR3
TRBV5-1	TRBJ1-3	many	CASSSSGYSGNTIYF
TRBV12-3/TRBV12-4	TRBJ1-1	many	CASSLGWVNTEAFF
TRBV7-9	TRBJ2-1	NA	CASSLRTSGGGNEQFF
TRBV6-5	TRBJ1-1	many	CASSYPRGGVGSEAFF
TRBV3-1	TRBJ2-1	many	CASSQGAGGGAGGEQFF
TRBV28	TRBJ1-1	many	CASSGPFGQGNTEAFF
TRBV3-1	TRBJ2-1	many	CASSLTKGGAGFNEQFF
TRBV25-1	TRBJ2-7	many	CASRATGGGEQYF
TRBV20-1	TRBJ2-1	many	CSARAGTSDYNEQFF
TRBV6-5	TRBJ1-3	many	CASSYGTGHGNTIYF
TRBV9	TRBJ2-5	many	CASSVNLRDDQYF
TRBV4-1	TRBJ1-5	many	CASSQVANQPQHF
TRBV11-2	TRBJ2-6	many	CASSIGTTWRSGANVLTF
TRBV28	TRBJ1-3	many	CASSIQHTGNTIYF
TRBV5-1	TRBJ1-2	many	CASSLRAGTNYGYTF
TRBV30	TRBJ2-3	many	CACLPRRAGITDTQYF
TRBV12-3/TRBV12-4	TRBJ1-1	many	CASSHKVRDVYSMNTEAFF
TRBV5-6	TRBJ2-7	many	CASSPDQGTEQYF
TRBV11-2	TRBJ2-2	many	CASSLVGLGGLNTGELFF
TRBV11-1	TRBJ2-3	NA	CASSTGVVVAGGMATDTQYF
TRBV4-3	TRBJ2-1	many	CASSLGTSGTSYNEQFF
TRBV10-2	TRBJ2-3	many	CASRDSTGPTDTQYF
TRBV5-1	TRBJ1-1	many	CASSLDLMNTEAFF
TRBV12-3/TRBV12-4	TRBJ2-3	many	CASTLVLGGPTDTQYF
TRBV7-2	TRBJ1-1	many	CASSTPNWNTEAFF
TRBV12-3/TRBV12-4	TRBJ1-5	many	CASSLTGVSNQPQHF
TRBV4-1	TRBJ2-5	many	CASSQDKRIRAQETQYF
TRBV7-7	TRBJ2-1	few	CASSPSEGGHNEQFF
TRBV28	TRBJ1-5	many	CASSFFAGDNQPQHF
TRBV4-2	TRBJ2-1	many	CASSQARTSGGDNNEQFF
TRBV4-2	TRBJ2-3	many	CASSQDPGLAWTQYF
TRBV4-3	TRBJ2-7	many	CASSTRQGVIEQYF
TRBV7-2	TRBJ2-5	many	CASSPTSGGEETQYF
TRBV5-1	TRBJ1-3	many	CASSPQGGGNTIYF
TRBV29-1	TRBJ1-5	many	CSVLEGGRNQPQHF
TRBV5-1	TRBJ2-2	many	CASSLTSGNTGELFF
TRBV5-1	TRBJ2-7	many	CASSLEAAGEQYF
TRBV29-1	TRBJ1-1	many	CSAVGPPGGAFF
TRBV12-3/TRBV12-4	TRBJ2-2	many	CASSPDSDTGELFF
TRBV20-1	TRBJ1-5	many	CSAWDSTSRGNQPQHF
TRBV29-1	TRBJ2-4	many	CSVADRDGIQYF
TRBV20-1	TRBJ2-1	many	CSARGPLGLAGNEQFF
TRBV28	TRBJ2-7	many	CASSPYEQYF
TRBV11-2	TRBJ2-7	many	CASSSYRTSGSYEQYF
TRBV4-2	TRBJ2-7	many	CASSQDLTATYEQYF
TRBV5-1	TRBJ2-3	many	CASSQATDTQYF
TRBV20-1	TRBJ2-7	many	CSASDPQGGGAYEQYF
TRBV15	TRBJ2-1	many	CATSKGLAGGSYNEQFF
TRBV7-2	TRBJ2-7	NA	CASSLARYEQYF
TRBV7-2	TRBJ2-7	many	CASSSTNVYEQYF
TRBV2	TRBJ1-5	many	CASSERRTGSNQPQHF
TRBV5-1	TRBJ1-3	many	CASSSTGLTGNTIYF
TRBV3-1	TRBJ2-3	many	CASSPPGQLYTDTQYF
TRBV7-2	TRBJ1-1	many	CASSFQQGGRTEAFF
TRBV12-3/TRBV12-4	TRBJ2-5	NA	CASSLRLAGGYHQETQYF
TRBV20-1	TRBJ1-1	many	CSAVVGGPKGDTEAFF
TRBV2	TRBJ2-1	many	CASSGGRGSRSFF